These T cell receptor beta chains were read from a single sample in a study of post-analysis software for immune sequencing data. TCRdb recomputed calls from the PCR reads with MiXCR, one row per CDR3 protein. The sample consists of around 400,000 distinct CDR3 sequences, approximately 42% of them appearing once. The sequenced sample consisted of blood. Receptors were obtained from a girl aged 2 to 9 with multiple sclerosis. The CDR3 runs from the conserved cysteine through the conserved F or W. Fields, in order: CDR3 length, V gene, J gene, clone size, CDR3 protein. The size field is filled for only some rows; it gives once, few, many or a size class.

cdr3_length: 13
v_call: TRBV27
j_call: TRBJ1-2
clone_size: NA
cdr3_aa: CASSYQDRDGYTF

cdr3_length: 14
v_call: TRBV5-1
j_call: TRBJ2-5
clone_size: NA
cdr3_aa: CASSLGQSQETQYF

cdr3_length: 16
v_call: TRBV7-2
j_call: TRBJ1-1
clone_size: few
cdr3_aa: CASSLDRLFLNTEAFF

cdr3_length: 17
v_call: TRBV7-2
j_call: TRBJ1-6
clone_size: few
cdr3_aa: CASSSGARSRINSPLHF

cdr3_length: 13
v_call: TRBV7-3
j_call: TRBJ2-3
clone_size: NA
cdr3_aa: CASSTPSTDTQYF

cdr3_length: 16
v_call: TRBV28
j_call: TRBJ2-3
clone_size: NA
cdr3_aa: CASSPPGRRSTDTQYF

cdr3_length: 15
v_call: TRBV4-2
j_call: TRBJ2-7
clone_size: few
cdr3_aa: CASSQAFGETYEQYF

cdr3_length: 13
v_call: TRBV12-3/TRBV12-4
j_call: TRBJ2-3
clone_size: few
cdr3_aa: CASSQLPTDTQYF

cdr3_length: 16
v_call: TRBV12-3/TRBV12-4
j_call: TRBJ1-2
clone_size: NA
cdr3_aa: CASSLNPPRGGYGYTF

cdr3_length: 14
v_call: TRBV10-3
j_call: TRBJ2-4
clone_size: NA
cdr3_aa: CAISERDYLNIQYF

cdr3_length: 15
v_call: TRBV5-1
j_call: TRBJ1-1
clone_size: NA
cdr3_aa: CASSWRTGRNTEAFF

cdr3_length: 13
v_call: TRBV7-2
j_call: TRBJ2-1
clone_size: once
cdr3_aa: CASSIDQRGEQFF

cdr3_length: 14
v_call: TRBV9
j_call: TRBJ1-2
clone_size: many
cdr3_aa: CASSVAAGPYGYTF

cdr3_length: 17
v_call: TRBV18
j_call: TRBJ2-3
clone_size: NA
cdr3_aa: CASSPIFFQRGADTQYF

cdr3_length: 17
v_call: TRBV6-2/TRBV6-3
j_call: TRBJ1-2
clone_size: NA
cdr3_aa: CASSYSKGTGDAYGYTF

cdr3_length: 16
v_call: TRBV12-3/TRBV12-4
j_call: TRBJ2-1
clone_size: NA
cdr3_aa: CASRNGLAGYPNEQFF

cdr3_length: 15
v_call: TRBV3-1
j_call: NA
clone_size: NA
cdr3_aa: CASSRREDSYNEQYF

cdr3_length: 16
v_call: TRBV15
j_call: TRBJ2-7
clone_size: NA
cdr3_aa: CATSRLQGRVIYEQYF

cdr3_length: 14
v_call: TRBV4-3
j_call: TRBJ2-7
clone_size: NA
cdr3_aa: CASSQGTGYYEQYF

cdr3_length: 15
v_call: TRBV4-3
j_call: TRBJ2-1
clone_size: NA
cdr3_aa: CASSQDPAGDNEQFF

cdr3_length: 13
v_call: TRBV27
j_call: TRBJ2-7
clone_size: NA
cdr3_aa: CASSFTDDYEQYF

cdr3_length: 16
v_call: TRBV20-1
j_call: TRBJ2-1
clone_size: NA
cdr3_aa: CSASEGLAGDYNEQFF

cdr3_length: 14
v_call: TRBV6-1
j_call: TRBJ2-5
clone_size: once
cdr3_aa: CASSEALGGETQYF

cdr3_length: 14
v_call: TRBV28
j_call: TRBJ2-3
clone_size: few
cdr3_aa: CASFRTDHTDTQYF

cdr3_length: 14
v_call: TRBV7-9
j_call: NA
clone_size: NA
cdr3_aa: CTSSFQGLGYEQYF

cdr3_length: 14
v_call: TRBV14
j_call: TRBJ1-2
clone_size: NA
cdr3_aa: CASNKPQVLYGYTF

cdr3_length: 16
v_call: TRBV27
j_call: TRBJ2-7
clone_size: NA
cdr3_aa: CASRLSGRGLWDEQYF

cdr3_length: 15
v_call: TRBV10-3
j_call: TRBJ2-1
clone_size: few
cdr3_aa: CAISDPGGPYNEQFF

cdr3_length: 14
v_call: TRBV20-1
j_call: TRBJ2-7
clone_size: few
cdr3_aa: CSASTGLEREEQYF